The clone carrying this TCR beta chain came up a few times. The antigen is unknown. The record originates from a study of cytomegalovirus exposure and HLA in healthy donors. 13 Jbeta primers and 60 Vbeta primers were used for the PCR. TCRdb's table, derived via immunoSEQ multiplex PCR, lists solely in-frame clones and lacks some. The table records over 150,000 clones, approximately 79% of them present only once. The V and J ends lost 3 bases and 8 bases, in that order; junction bases with no gene match: 9. This CDR3 comprises 14 residues. Germline V gives CDR1 MGHDK, CDR2 SYGVNS. Regarding the study as a whole: Cytomegalovirus status was reportedly diagnosed by the classifier with high sensitivity and specificity. Only CMV serostatus was available as immune exposure information. An analysis was carried out at a later point. It showed that HLA-associated TCR beta chains were more clonally expanded than equally common non-associated chains.

This TCR was recovered from a human donor in good health. The rearrangement joins TRBV25-1 to TRBJ1-2; 7 bases match TRBD1. The sample comprised PBMCs. The CDR3 bases are TGTGCCAGCAGTGACGACCCGACAGGGAAAGGCTACACCTTC. It yields the protein CASSDDPTGKGYTF.